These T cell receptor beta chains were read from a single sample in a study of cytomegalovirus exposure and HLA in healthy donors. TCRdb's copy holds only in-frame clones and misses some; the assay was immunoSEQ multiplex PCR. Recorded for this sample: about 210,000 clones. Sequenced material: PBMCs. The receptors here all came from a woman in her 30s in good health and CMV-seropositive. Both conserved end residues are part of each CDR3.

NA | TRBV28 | CASSYIVGGTGRYEQYF
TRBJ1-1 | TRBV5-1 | CASRGQDHTEAFF
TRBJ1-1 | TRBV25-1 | CASSERGQPYTEAFF
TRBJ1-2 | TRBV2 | CASSEIGRGLYGYTF
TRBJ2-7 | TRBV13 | CASSPTRSYEQYF
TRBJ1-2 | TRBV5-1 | CASSSGGGYGYTF
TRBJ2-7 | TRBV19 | CASKWGTGDGEQYF
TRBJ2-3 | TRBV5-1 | CASSLPYSGGARITDTQYF
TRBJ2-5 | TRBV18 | CASSPESSRGGTQYF
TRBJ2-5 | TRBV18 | CASSPRQGTQETQYF
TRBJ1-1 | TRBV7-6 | CASSFDSMNTEAFF
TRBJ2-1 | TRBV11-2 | CASSFFTASESSYNEQFF
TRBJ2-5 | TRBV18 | CASSQGARLKETQYF
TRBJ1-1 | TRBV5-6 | CASSTPGTGETEAFF
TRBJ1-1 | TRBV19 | CASSWTARGEAFF
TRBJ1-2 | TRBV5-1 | CASSARTGSYGYTF
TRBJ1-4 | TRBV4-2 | CASSQAAGGWSNEKLFF
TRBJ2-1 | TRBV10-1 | CASSGGSGGNYNEQFF
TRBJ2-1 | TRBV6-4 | CASSDLTGNNNEQFF
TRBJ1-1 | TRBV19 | CATRGPGTEAFF
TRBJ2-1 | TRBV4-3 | CASSQDLAKRNEQFF
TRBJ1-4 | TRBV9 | CASSSDRGYEKLFF
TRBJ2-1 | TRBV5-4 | CASSWGGTISYNEQFF
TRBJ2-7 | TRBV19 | CASSTRDRGSYEQYF
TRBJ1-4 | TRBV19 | CASRDRATNEKLFF
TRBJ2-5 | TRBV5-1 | CASSLGTGTGQETQYF
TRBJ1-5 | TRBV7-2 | CASSLDRGRYQPQHF